This TCR beta chain is from a study of cytomegalovirus exposure and HLA in healthy donors. The V gene end was trimmed by 3 bases and the J gene end by 4 bases; junction bases not matched to a gene: 8. The CDR3 is 16 residues long. CDR1 MNHEY and CDR2 SMNVEV come from the germline V gene (reference sequence). In the case of this clone: Its antigen is currently unknown.

Study observations and caveats: The study carried out a later analysis of TCR beta sequences. It associated 15,000 to 20,000 of them with specific HLA alleles at a false discovery rate of 0.05. Analysis was carried out at a later point, and it linked a missense DCLRE1C variant to TCR beta V- and J-gene trimming.

A multiplex PCR was run with 60 Vbeta primers and 13 Jbeta primers. TCRdb's table, derived via immunoSEQ multiplex PCR, lists solely in-frame clones and lacks some. Of about 130,000 clones listed, approximately 80% are singletons. This sequence originates from a woman aged 40 to 49 in good health and CMV-seropositive. This sequence joins TRBV27 and TRBJ2-3; 9 bases match TRBD1. The sample was PBMCs. CDR3 loop: CASSFLGQGNADTQYF. The DNA of the CDR3 is TGTGCCAGCAGTTTTCTGGGACAGGGAAACGCAGATACGCAGTATTTT.